These 17 T cell receptor beta chains share one sample of origin, sequenced in a study of technical replicates of blood from several donors listed by TCRdb under 2017. Library generation was performed with the immunoSEQ multiplex PCR assay. TCRdb re-hosts the immuneACCESS table, in-frame sequences only. Its copies lack some clones; in the studies checked, an unresolved V gene accounts for under half of them, and the cause for the rest is not known. This sample holds around 67,000 clones; over 95% were observed only once. The ten largest clonotypes hold 0.2% to 0.3% of the sample. Material for sequencing was T cells isolated from PBMCs. The source is a human donor in good health.

The V gene is TRBV5-1, the J gene TRBJ1-2, with D perhaps matching TRBD1 (5 bases). The CDR3 length is 16 residues. Between the trimmed V and J ends, which lost 3 bases and 4 bases, there was a span of 19 bases. CDR1 and CDR2 (germline): SGHRS, YFSETQ. CDR3 nucleotides: TGCGCCAGCAGCTCGGACACTTCAGCCCCGAGCTATGGCTACACCTTC. This gives the protein CASSSDTSAPSYGYTF. Based on the CDR3 plus reference TRBV5-1 and TRBJ1-2, the full variable domain is KAGVTQTPRYLIKTRGQQVTLSCSPISGHRSVSWYQQTPGQGLQFLFEYFSETQRNKGNFPGRFSGRQFSNSRSEMNVSTLELGDSALYLCASSSDTSAPSYGYTFGSGTRLTVV.

This chain joins TRBV18 and TRBJ2-1; possibly TRBD1 for D (6 bases). The V gene's germline CDR1 is KGHSH and CDR2 LQKENI. The CDR3 totals 12 residues. Deletions cut 6 bases from V and 6 bases from J, with 9 bases between. CDR3 loop: CASSTGSNEQFF. The CDR3 nucleotides read TGTGCCAGCTCTACAGGGTCCAATGAGCAGTTCTTC. The full variable domain, completed using reference TRBV18 and TRBJ2-1, is NAGVMQNPRHLVRRRGQEARLRCSPMKGHSHVYWYRQLPEEGLKFMVYLQKENIIDESGMPKERFSAEFPKEGPSILRIQQVVRGDSAAYFCASSTGSNEQFFGPGTRLTVL.

The chain combines TRBV6-1 with TRBJ2-7, with 11 nucleotides matching TRBD2. V lost 7 bases, J lost 2 bases, and 7 bases stayed unmatched. The CDR3 totals 15 residues. Germline lookup yields CDR1 MNHNS and CDR2 SASEGT. The DNA for the CDR3 is TGTGCCAGCACTAAAAGTAGCGGGGGGGCCTACGAGCAGTACTTC. This gives the protein CASTKSSGGAYEQYF.

The V call is TRBV19, the J call TRBJ1-5; D is possibly TRBD1 (6 bases). Trimming left V 9 bases short and J 3 bases short, with 12 bases between. CDR3 size: 13 residues. Germline CDR1 and CDR2: LNHDA and SQIVND (reference sequence). CDR3 DNA sequence: TGTGCCAGCGCCTACAGGGACAATCAGCCCCAGCATTTT. Its protein product is CASAYRDNQPQHF. Full variable domain (remainder filled in from reference TRBV19 and TRBJ1-5): DGGITQSPKYLFRKEGQNVTLSCEQNLNHDAMYWYRQDPGQGLRLIYYSQIVNDFQKGDIAEGYSVSREKKESFPLTVTSAQKNPTAFYLCASAYRDNQPQHFGDGTRLSIL.

This rearrangement joins TRBV7-8 to TRBJ1-1; 7 bases agree with TRBD1. In germline, CDR1 is SGHVS, CDR2 FQNEAQ. With 0 bases clipped from V and 4 bases from J, the junction kept 5 bases outside the gene matches. The CDR3 has 15 amino acids. The CDR3 loop is CASSLAPGGLTEAFF. The CDR3, as DNA: TGTGCCAGCAGCTTAGCTCCAGGGGGGCTCACTGAAGCTTTCTTT.

V is TRBV7-9 and J is TRBJ2-7, with 9 bases fitting TRBD1. The CDR3 has 14 amino acids. Germline V lookup: CDR1 SEHNR, CDR2 FQNEAQ (reference sequence). J lost 3 bases, V lost 5 bases, and 5 bases had no gene match. The CDR3 DNA sequence: TGTGCCAGCAGCGCCGGGACAGGGTTCTACGAGCAGTACTTC. Its translation: CASSAGTGFYEQYF.

This clone was observed a single time. The chain is built from TRBV27 and TRBJ2-1; tentatively, D is TRBD2 (6 bases). The germline gives CDR1 MNHEY, CDR2 SMNVEV (reference sequence). Between the trimmed V and J ends, which lost 3 bases and 5 bases, there was a span of 20 bases. This CDR3 spans 17 amino acids. The CDR3 sequence: CASSFSGLATLNNEQFF. The CDR3 DNA is TGTGCCAGCAGTTTTTCGGGACTCGCCACTCTTAACAATGAGCAGTTCTTC.

This chain connects TRBV6-6 to TRBJ2-7; TRBD1 matches at 7 bases. The CDR3 runs to 13 residues. Germline CDR1 and CDR2: MNHNY and SVGAGI (reference sequence). V was pared by 7 bases and J by 0 bases, with 3 bases of the junction left unmatched. CDR3 DNA: TGTGCCAGCACGGGACAGTCCTCCTACGAGCAGTACTTC. Translating gives CASTGQSSYEQYF.

The chain recombines TRBV7-8 with TRBJ1-3; D gene unclear. V lost 1 base, J lost 0 bases, and 13 bases lay in between. This CDR3 is built from 17 residues. Looked up from germline, CDR1 is SGHVS and CDR2 is FQNEAQ. CDR3 DNA sequence: TGTGCCAGCAGCTTAGGATGGGGAGGTCTCTCTGGAAACACCATATATTTT. It yields the protein CASSLGWGGLSGNTIYF.

This rearrangement joins TRBV19 to TRBJ2-3, with 9 positions matching TRBD2. Germline CDR1 is LNHDA and CDR2 is SQIVND (reference sequence). The CDR3 has 15 amino acids. The V gene end was trimmed by 3 bases and the J gene end by 4 bases; junction bases not matched to a gene: 5. The CDR3 protein is CASSIQRGAADTQYF. The DNA of the CDR3 is TGTGCCAGTAGTATCCAGCGGGGGGCAGCAGATACGCAGTATTTT. The variable domain in full, completed from reference TRBV19 and TRBJ2-3, reads DGGITQSPKYLFRKEGQNVTLSCEQNLNHDAMYWYRQDPGQGLRLIYYSQIVNDFQKGDIAEGYSVSREKKESFPLTVTSAQKNPTAFYLCASSIQRGAADTQYFGPGTRLTVL.

V and J are TRBV5-6 and TRBJ1-1; 7 bases are shared with TRBD1. The CDR3 sequence is 15 residues long. Germline V CDR1 and CDR2: SGHDT, YYEEEE. The ends lost 3 bases at V and 1 base at J; junction bases unmatched: 6. CDR3 sequence reads: CASSWGQLRNTEAFF. CDR3 coding DNA: TGTGCCAGCAGCTGGGGACAGTTGAGGAACACTGAAGCTTTCTTT.

This chain connects TRBV11-2 to TRBJ2-7, with D maybe TRBD2 (6 bases). The CDR3 length is 15 residues. V lost 1 base and J 1 base, leaving 11 bases between the germline ends. CDR1 is SGHAT and CDR2 is FQNNGV in the germline V gene. Written as DNA, the CDR3 is TGTGCCAGCAGCTTAGTCCTGGGACTTTCCTACGAGCAGTACTTC. This translates into CASSLVLGLSYEQYF.

The chain combines TRBV4-1 with TRBJ2-4, with 7 nucleotides matching TRBD1. The junction had 2 bases not matched to a gene; V was cut back by 2 bases and J by 4 bases. This CDR3 has 14 amino acids. The germline V gene has CDR1 MGHRA and CDR2 YSYEKL. The CDR3 DNA reads TGCGCCAGCAGCCAACCGGGACAGAAAAACATTCAGTACTTC. This gives the protein CASSQPGQKNIQYF.

The chain combines TRBV11-3 with TRBJ1-3; 7 positions match TRBD1. This CDR3 has 14 residues. Trimming cost V 3 bases and J 3 bases; bases outside gene matches: 2. CDR1 is SGHNT, CDR2 YENEEA, per germline. CDR3 sequence reads: CASSLTGFGNTIYF. In DNA, the CDR3 is TGTGCCAGCAGCTTGACAGGGTTTGGAAACACCATATATTTT.

The chain combines TRBV4-2 with TRBJ1-4; TRBD1 aligns across 10 bases. After removal of 3 bases from V and 7 bases from J, the junction contained 11 bases not matched to a gene. CDR3 length equals 17 residues. CDR1 and CDR2 from the germline V gene are LGHNA and YNFKEQ. CDR3 nucleotide sequence: TGTGCCAGCAGCCACATCCCGGGACAGGGGTCCAGTGAAAAACTGTTTTTT. Translating gives CASSHIPGQGSSEKLFF.

The J gene is TRBJ1-3, the V gene TRBV10-3; D not certain. CDR1 and CDR2 (germline): ENHRY, SYGVKD. The CDR3 consists of 16 residues. Trimming took 6 bases from V and 4 from J, leaving 19 bases between them. DNA for the CDR3: TGTGCCATCAGGGCACCTGCTGCGGGTCTGGGAAACACCATATATTTT. Encoded protein: CAIRAPAAGLGNTIYF.

The chain combines TRBV7-9 with TRBJ1-4; D possibly corresponds to TRBD1 (6 bases). Per the germline V gene, CDR1 is SEHNR and CDR2 is FQNEAQ (reference sequence). The CDR3 is 17 residues long. V was clipped by 2 bases and J by 6 bases, with 19 bases between them. The CDR3 here is CASSLTRGERQDEKLFF. CDR3 sequence (DNA): TGTGCCAGCAGCTTAACCAGAGGGGAACGACAGGATGAAAAACTGTTTTTT. Full variable domain (outside the CDR3, taken from reference TRBV7-9 and TRBJ1-4): DTGVSQNPRHKITKRGQNVTFRCDPISEHNRLYWYRQTLGQGPEFLTYFQNEAQLEKSRLLSDRFSAERPKGSFSTLEIQRTEQGDSAMYLCASSLTRGERQDEKLFFGSGTQLSVL.